What follows are 18 T cell receptor beta chains derived from one specimen sequenced in a study of shared clonotypes between healthy human individuals. Sequencing was performed with immunoSEQ multiplex PCR; in TCRdb, only in-frame clones are kept and a portion is missing. The sample has over 1.5 million clones; approximately 98% are singletons. Sequencing used naive CD4+ T cells sorted from blood. Specified subset: CD45RA+ positively selected. Receptors originate from a man aged 25 to 45 in good health.

This clone showed up just once. The rearrangement joins TRBV28 to TRBJ1-5; 10 nucleotides line up with TRBD1. V lost 5 bases, J lost 4 bases, and 5 bases stayed unmatched. Germline CDR1 reads MDHEN; CDR2 reads SYDVKM. There are 15 residues in the CDR3. Here the CDR3 reads CASSPGTGDNQPQHF. CDR3 sequence (DNA): TGTGCCAGCAGTCCCGGGACAGGGGATAATCAGCCCCAGCATTTT.

There are a few counts of this clone. The genes are TRBV2 and TRBJ1-5, with unresolved D. Germline V gives CDR1 SNHLY, CDR2 FYNNEI. The CDR3 runs 13 residues. Deletions cut 2 bases from V and 7 bases from J, with 9 bases between. The CDR3 region has the DNA TGTGCCAGCAGTGAATCTGGGCCGCAGCCCCAGCATTTT. This codes for CASSESGPQPQHF.

V is TRBV18 and J is TRBJ2-7; 8 nucleotides match TRBD2. This CDR3 has 14 amino acids. The trim removed 4 bases at V and 3 bases at J, leaving 5 bases unmatched. CDR1 KGHSH and CDR2 LQKENI come from the germline V gene. Here the CDR3 DNA reads TGTGCCAGCTCACGAGCGGGAGAGGTCTACGAGCAGTACTTC. Its protein product is CASSRAGEVYEQYF.

V is TRBV19 and J is TRBJ2-4; 12 nucleotides line up with TRBD2. Germline assignment: CDR1 LNHDA and CDR2 SQIVND (reference sequence). The CDR3 consists of 16 residues. V gave up 6 bases and J gave up 7 bases; unmatched junction bases: 10. The CDR3 coding sequence is TGTGCCAGTAGGACCAGACTAGCGGGAGTCGGTAACATTCAGTACTTC. Encoded protein: CASRTRLAGVGNIQYF. Supplemented by reference TRBV19 and TRBJ2-4, the full variable domain reads DGGITQSPKYLFRKEGQNVTLSCEQNLNHDAMYWYRQDPGQGLRLIYYSQIVNDFQKGDIAEGYSVSREKKESFPLTVTSAQKNPTAFYLCASRTRLAGVGNIQYFGAGTRLSVL.

This rearrangement joins TRBV9 to TRBJ2-7; 7 bases are a match to TRBD1. CDR1 is SGDLS, CDR2 YYNGEE, per germline. The CDR3 is 15 residues long. With 0 bases clipped from V and 6 bases from J, the junction kept 9 bases outside the gene matches. The CDR3 is CASSVVGQAFAEQYF. The CDR3 DNA follows: TGTGCCAGCAGCGTAGTTGGACAGGCATTCGCCGAGCAGTACTTC.

The chain combines TRBV5-1 with TRBJ1-4; D remains ambiguous. Trimming shortened V by 4 bases and J by 8 bases, and 15 bases separated the two germline ends. The CDR3 spans 14 residues. Germline-derived CDR1 and CDR2 are SGHRS and YFSETQ. The CDR3 loop reads CASSLGSTWEKLFF. CDR3 in DNA: TGCGCCAGCAGCCTAGGCTCCACCTGGGAAAAACTGTTTTTT.

The rearrangement uses TRBV5-1 and TRBJ2-7; D not resolved. The V end lost 4 bases, the J end lost 3 bases, and 14 bases lay between the germline ends. Germline-derived CDR1 and CDR2 are SGHRS and YFSETQ. The CDR3 sequence is 14 residues long. CDR3 sequence (DNA): TGCGCCAGCAGCCCACGAAGGCAGTTCTACGAGCAGTACTTC. Translating gives CASSPRRQFYEQYF.

V gene TRBV11-2 combines with J gene TRBJ2-7; a possible D gene is TRBD1 (6 bases). Trimming removed 5 bases from V and 0 bases from J, with 11 bases in between. This CDR3 region has 14 residues. CDR1 is SGHAT, CDR2 FQNNGV, per germline. Here the CDR3 reads CASSHRTASYEQYF. The CDR3, as DNA: TGTGCCAGCAGCCACAGGACAGCCTCCTACGAGCAGTACTTC.

This chain connects TRBV6-1 to TRBJ2-2; no clear D. The germline V and J ends were trimmed by 10 bases and 4 bases, with 16 bases remaining between them. The CDR3 is 14 residues long. Germline CDR1 MNHNS, CDR2 SASEGT. CDR3 DNA: TGTGCCACCGGCCAAAAATTGGGCACCGGGGAGCTGTTTTTT. Protein product: CATGQKLGTGELFF.

The V call is TRBV7-2, the J call TRBJ2-5; D is possibly TRBD2 (5 bases). Per germline, CDR1 SGHTA and CDR2 FQGNSA. CDR3 length: 13 residues. The V and J ends lost 1 base and 5 bases respectively, with 8 bases between them. The CDR3 is CASSLDGKETQYF. The CDR3 DNA is TGTGCCAGCAGCTTAGACGGGAAGGAGACCCAGTACTTC.

V and J are TRBV5-4 and TRBJ1-1, with D possibly matching TRBD1 (6 bases). V dropped 0 bases and J dropped 0 bases, with 12 bases sitting between them. Germline V gives CDR1 SGHNT, CDR2 YYREEE (reference sequence). The CDR3 covers 16 residues. CDR3 in DNA: TGTGCCAGCAGCTTGGCCCCAGGGGTTATGAACACTGAAGCTTTCTTT. Translating gives CASSLAPGVMNTEAFF.

The V call is TRBV4-3, the J call TRBJ2-7; D is ambiguous. Germline CDR1 LGHNA, CDR2 YSLEER. V shed 1 base and J shed 7 bases, with 5 bases lying between them. This CDR3 is 11 amino acids long. The CDR3 DNA is TGCGCCAGCAGCCAAGGGTGGGAGCAGTACTTC. Its protein product is CASSQGWEQYF.

J is TRBJ2-7 and V is TRBV30, with 8 bases that match TRBD2. The CDR3 consists of 16 residues. CDR1 is GTSNPN and CDR2 is SVGIG in the germline V gene (reference sequence). Trimming removed 0 bases from V and 3 bases from J; junction bases left unmatched: 10. CDR3 amino acids: CAWSVTEREPFYEQYF. The CDR3 region has the DNA TGTGCCTGGAGTGTAACAGAGCGGGAGCCCTTCTACGAGCAGTACTTC.

This chain joins TRBV7-8 and TRBJ2-3, with D perhaps matching TRBD2 (6 bases). CDR1 SGHVS and CDR2 FQNEAQ come from the germline V gene. The CDR3 has 19 amino acids. V shed 0 bases and J shed 1 base, with 20 bases lying between them. CDR3 bases: TGTGCCAGCAGCTTAGCGGGACTGTTACGGCGGGACGGCACAGATACGCAGTATTTT. Translated: CASSLAGLLRRDGTDTQYF.

The chain is built from TRBV13 and TRBJ2-7; D is possibly TRBD2 (5 bases). This CDR3 region has 12 residues. From germline, CDR1 is PRHDT and CDR2 FYEKMQ (reference sequence). Trimming left V 4 bases short and J 5 bases short, with 9 bases between. CDR3 residues: CASSWVSDEQYF. CDR3 nucleotides: TGTGCCAGCAGCTGGGTTAGCGACGAGCAGTACTTC.

Details on this clone: This same CDR3 is encoded by further DNA sequences in the sample. This sequence joins TRBV5-1 and TRBJ2-7, with D perhaps matching TRBD1 (5 bases). Trimming removed 1 base at V and 1 base at J, with 6 bases between. This CDR3 is built from 13 residues. Germline V CDR1 and CDR2: SGHRS, YFSETQ. The CDR3 loop reads CASSLRGSYEQYF. For the CDR3, the DNA is TGCGCCAGCAGCTTGAGGGGTTCCTACGAGCAGTACTTC. Together with reference TRBV5-1 and TRBJ2-7, the CDR3 gives the full variable domain: KAGVTQTPRYLIKTRGQQVTLSCSPISGHRSVSWYQQTPGQGLQFLFEYFSETQRNKGNFPGRFSGRQFSNSRSEMNVSTLELGDSALYLCASSLRGSYEQYFGPGTRLTVT.

V is TRBV11-2 and J is TRBJ2-7; D is unclear. Germline V CDR1 and CDR2: SGHAT, FQNNGV. This CDR3 region has 11 residues. Trimming cost V 3 bases and J 7 bases, with 7 bases left between them. The CDR3 loop reads CASSLDREQYF. The CDR3 nucleotides read TGTGCCAGCAGCTTGGATCGGGAGCAGTACTTC.

The chain combines TRBV10-3 with TRBJ1-1, with 8 bases fitting TRBD1. The CDR3 has 16 residues. Unmatched junction bases numbered 13, after V lost 6 bases and J lost 4 bases. Germline V gene sequence: CDR1 ENHRY, CDR2 SYGVKD. The CDR3 is CAIRQDRGRGGTEAFF. The CDR3 DNA sequence: TGTGCCATCAGACAAGACAGGGGACGAGGGGGCACTGAAGCTTTCTTT.